What follows are 28 T cell receptor beta chains derived from one specimen sequenced in a study of regulatory T cells in long-lasting Graves disease. Indicated time point: newly diagnosed GD, antithyroid drugs for less than 3 months. PBMCs were the source of the RNA used for TCR sequencing. iRepertoire HTBI primers and Arm-PCR of CDR3 regions built TCR beta libraries. TCRdb recomputed calls from the multiplex PCR reads with MiXCR, one row per CDR3 protein. The table lists 360,000 or so distinct CDR3 sequences, approximately 15% of them singletons. These sequences were also reported in another study, on T cells in Graves' hyperthyroidism and ophthalmopathy.

The sequenced sample was peripheral blood mononuclear cells (PBMCs), obtained at new diagnosis, from a patient treated with antithyroid drugs. The receptors shown here come from a man in his forties or fifties with Graves disease.

This clonotype was detected many times. V usage is TRBV3-1 and J usage is TRBJ2-5; no firm D call. The CDR3 extends over 15 amino acids. The germline gives CDR1 LGHDT, CDR2 YNNKEL (reference sequence). V lost 4 bases and J 1 base, leaving 13 bases between the germline ends. CDR3 in DNA: TGTGCCAGCAGCCGAACGGTGGGGATCCAAGAGACCCAGTACTTC. Translating gives CASSRTVGIQETQYF.

This clonotype was seen ten or more times. The rearrangement joins TRBV6-1 to TRBJ2-5; the match to TRBD1 covers 9 bases. This CDR3 comprises 14 residues. The germline V gene has CDR1 MNHNS and CDR2 SASEGT. The junction had 8 bases not matched to a gene; V was cut back by 8 bases and J by 4 bases. The CDR3 loop reads CASGGVDRGETQYF. The DNA for the CDR3 is TGTGCCAGCGGCGGTGTGGACAGGGGAGAGACCCAGTACTTC.

At least ten counts were recorded for this clonotype. The CDR3 DNA sequence: TGTGCCAGCAGTCCCGTACAGGGGGCGGGTGAAGCTTTCTTT. Its translation is CASSPVQGAGEAFF. The chain carries TRBV28 and TRBJ1-1, with 9 bases matching TRBD1. The CDR3 has 14 amino acids. Germline V CDR1 and CDR2: MDHEN, SYDVKM. The V gene end was trimmed by 5 bases and the J gene end by 7 bases; junction bases not matched to a gene: 8.

The chain is built from TRBV18 and TRBJ2-7; D unresolved. V was trimmed by 3 bases and J by 10 bases, leaving 19 bases between them. The CDR3 is made up of 14 amino acids. The germline V gene encodes CDR1 KGHSH and CDR2 LQKENI. CDR3 DNA sequence: TGTGCCAGCTCACCTCGGTCCGGAGACGGCACACAGTACTTC. Amino acid sequence: CASSPRSGDGTQYF.

This clonotype was found many times. The chain links TRBV7-8 to TRBJ2-5; D perhaps matches TRBD1 (5 bases). Germline CDR1 reads SGHVS; CDR2 reads FQNEAQ. V was cut by 2 bases and J by 0 bases, with 7 bases left in between. This CDR3 comprises 14 residues. This CDR3 is CASSLSGYQETQYF. The CDR3 DNA reads as TGTGCCAGCAGCTTATCAGGGTACCAAGAGACCCAGTACTTC.

This clonotype was counted many times. The chain combines TRBV13 with TRBJ2-5; a possible D gene is TRBD1 (5 bases). Trimming left V 5 bases short and J 5 bases short, with 12 bases between. There are 13 residues in the CDR3. CDR1 is PRHDT, CDR2 FYEKMQ, per germline (reference sequence). This CDR3 is CASSLRVLETQYF. The CDR3 DNA follows: TGTGCCAGCAGCCTCAGGGTATTGGAGACCCAGTACTTC. Supplemented by reference TRBV13 and TRBJ2-5, the full variable domain reads AAGVIQSPRHLIKEKRETATLKCYPIPRHDTVYWYQQGPGQDPQFLISFYEKMQSDKGSIPDRFSAQQFSDYHSELNMSSLELGDSALYFCASSLRVLETQYFGPGTRLLVL.

This clonotype was recorded at least ten times. This rearrangement joins TRBV7-3 to TRBJ2-7, with a possible D match to TRBD1 (6 bases). Trimming stripped 2 bases from V and 6 bases from J, with 14 bases between. CDR3 length equals 14 residues. In germline, CDR1 is SGHTA, CDR2 FQGTGA. DNA for the CDR3: TGTGCCAGCAGCTTACGCAGGGGTTCGGGCGAGCAGTACTTC. Its translation: CASSLRRGSGEQYF.

This clonotype was seen many times. This CDR3 reads CASGLGQFTDTQYF. The CDR3 coding sequence is TGTGCTAGTGGTTTGGGGCAGTTCACAGATACGCAGTATTTT. This chain links TRBV12-5 with TRBJ2-3; D call uncertain. Looked up from germline, CDR1 is LGHNT and CDR2 is FRNRAP. This CDR3 region has 14 residues. Trimming took 1 base from V and 2 from J, leaving 7 bases between them.

This chain uses TRBV7-2 with TRBJ2-5, with 10 bases identical to TRBD1. The DNA end is more similar to TRBJ2-7, so the J call may be wrong. CDR1 is SGHTA and CDR2 is FQGNSA in the germline V gene. CDR3 size: 19 residues. As DNA, the CDR3 is TGTGCCAGCAGCAAAACTTCATGGGACAGGGGCCGGGGGGGGTACGAGCAGTACTTC. The encoded protein is CASSKTSWDRGRGGYEQYF.

This clonotype was seen ten or more times. The CDR3 spells CASSFQTGGYEQYF. Here the CDR3 DNA reads TGTGCCAGCAGCTTCCAGACAGGGGGCTACGAGCAGTACTTC. The rearrangement joins TRBV7-2 to TRBJ2-7; 9 bases line up with TRBD1. This CDR3 has 14 residues. Germline V gene data show CDR1 as SGHTA and CDR2 as FQGNSA. V shed 3 bases and J 3 bases; nucleotides not matched to a gene: 3.

This clonotype showed up many times. The chain is built from TRBV2 and TRBJ2-7; a possible D gene is TRBD1 (6 bases). In germline, CDR1 is SNHLY, CDR2 FYNNEI. The CDR3 runs 14 residues. Trimming removed 10 bases at V and 7 bases at J, with 23 bases between. CDR3 nucleotides: TGTGCCACCAAGAACGGGCAGGGGATTCGGGAGCAGTACTTC. Its protein product is CATKNGQGIREQYF. The full variable domain, completed using reference TRBV2 and TRBJ2-7, is EPEVTQTPSHQVTQMGQEVILRCVPISNHLYFYWYRQILGQKVEFLVSFYNNEISEKSEIFDDQFSVERPDGSNFTLKIRSTKLEDSAMYFCATKNGQGIREQYFGPGTRLTVT.

The J gene is TRBJ2-5, the V gene TRBV18, with 10 bases that match TRBD2. The CDR3 length is 16 residues. The junction had 5 bases not matched to a gene; V was cut back by 0 bases and J by 4 bases. CDR1 is KGHSH and CDR2 is LQKENI in the germline V gene. The CDR3 bases are TGTGCCAGCTCACCACCGGAACTAGCGGGGACAGAGACCCAGTACTTC. Amino acids: CASSPPELAGTETQYF.

The CDR3 spells CAIRAGTGDTEAFF. The DNA of the CDR3 is TGTGCCATCAGAGCCGGGACAGGGGACACTGAAGCTTTCTTT. The chain carries TRBV10-3 and TRBJ1-1; 10 positions match TRBD1. With V trimmed by 6 bases and J by 3 bases, 4 bases remained unmatched. The CDR3 is 14 residues long. CDR1 is ENHRY and CDR2 is SYGVKD in the germline V gene.

At least ten counts were recorded for this clonotype. Its ends do not fully match the called genes, so a read error is possible. The rearrangement links TRBV18 to TRBJ2-5, with a weak D call TRBD2 (5 bases). This CDR3 contains 14 residues. Looked up from germline, CDR1 is KGHSH and CDR2 is LQKENI. Written as DNA, the CDR3 is TGTGCCAGCTCTCCACAAGCGGCGTGGGAGACCCAGTACTTC. It specifies CASSPQAAWETQYF.

The chain recombines TRBV6-2 or TRBV6-3 with TRBJ1-2, with D maybe TRBD1 (5 bases). The V and J ends lost 5 bases and 3 bases respectively, with 16 bases between them. Germline values: CDR1 MNHEY, CDR2 SVGEGT. The CDR3 sequence is 15 residues long. CDR3 amino acids: CASSAPGLGHYGYTF. For the CDR3, the DNA is TGTGCCAGCAGTGCCCCGGGCTTGGGGCACTATGGCTACACCTTC.

There are many counts of this clonotype. The chain combines TRBV2 with TRBJ2-7; D is perhaps TRBD1 or TRBD2 (5 bases each). This CDR3 has 15 residues. The V gene lost 8 bases and the J gene lost 2 bases, with 19 bases spanning the gap. CDR1 and CDR2 (germline): SNHLY, FYNNEI. The CDR3: CASSPLGVGPYEQYF. The CDR3 DNA sequence: TGTGCCAGCTCCCCCCTCGGGGTGGGGCCCTACGAGCAGTACTTC.

This clonotype was seen repeatedly, ten times or more. The genes are TRBV3-1 and TRBJ2-3; D not certain. This CDR3 is built from 11 residues. Per the germline V gene, CDR1 is LGHDT and CDR2 is YNNKEL (reference sequence). With 3 bases removed from V and 14 bases from J, the gap between germline ends came to 12 bases. CDR3 in amino acids: CASSQVTRVYF. Here the CDR3 DNA reads TGTGCCAGCAGCCAGGTAACACGGGTGTATTTT.

This clonotype was counted ten times or more. CDR3 sequence: CASSLIAGGKQETQYF. CDR3 DNA: TGTGCCAGCAGTTTAATAGCGGGGGGGAAGCAAGAGACCCAGTACTTC. The chain has TRBV27 and TRBJ2-5, with 11 nucleotides matching TRBD2. This CDR3 comprises 16 residues. The V gene end was trimmed by 2 bases and the J gene end by 2 bases; junction bases not matched to a gene: 4. Per the germline V gene, CDR1 is MNHEY and CDR2 is SMNVEV (reference sequence).

CDR3 sequence reads: CASSPGTGGHQPQHF. The CDR3 bases are TGCGCCAGCAGCCCAGGGACGGGGGGCCACCAGCCCCAGCATTTT. The chain uses TRBV5-1 and TRBJ1-5; D perhaps matches TRBD1 (6 bases). This CDR3 contains 15 residues. V lost 4 bases and J lost 7, with 18 bases in between. Germline CDR1 and CDR2: SGHRS and YFSETQ.

A word on this clonotype: A far larger clone is off by one base, so a read error is likely. J is TRBJ2-1 and V is TRBV2, with 13 bases that match TRBD2. CDR1 is SNHLY, CDR2 FYNNEI, per germline. V trimming: 10 bases; J trimming: 13 bases; junction bases outside the gene matches: 13. The CDR3 runs 14 residues. The DNA for the CDR3 is TGTGCCATCCGCGGACTAGCGGGGGTGGAGACCCAGTTCTTC. Its translation: CAIRGLAGVETQFF.

Of note for this clonotype: A much larger clonotype is one base distant, so this may be a read error. This rearrangement joins TRBV6-5 to TRBJ1-1; no clear D. The germline CDR1 and CDR2 sequences are MNHEY and SVGAGI. The CDR3 spans 14 residues. The CDR3 nucleotides are TGTGCCAGCAGTTACTCCCCGACGGGCACTGAAGCTTCCTTT. Protein sequence: CASSYSPTGTEASF.

This clonotype was seen many times. This sequence joins TRBV7-2 and TRBJ1-2; maybe TRBD1 (5 bases). The CDR3 is 14 residues long. V was shortened by 1 base and J by 7 bases, with 13 bases between the two germline ends. Germline loops: CDR1 SGHTA, CDR2 FQGNSA. CDR3 DNA sequence: TGTGCCAGCAGCTTAGAAAGGGGATCGGGTGGCTACACCTTC. It translates to CASSLERGSGGYTF.

This clonotype has a count of ten or more. The rearrangement joins TRBV20-1 to TRBJ2-7; the match to TRBD1 covers 8 bases. The CDR3 covers 15 residues. V gave up 0 bases and J gave up 2 bases; unmatched junction bases: 6. Germline CDR1 is DFQATT and CDR2 is SNEGSKA (reference sequence). CDR3 protein: CSARDEDRATYEQYF. The CDR3 DNA reads as TGCAGTGCTAGAGACGAGGACAGGGCCACCTACGAGCAGTACTTC.

This chain joins TRBV20-1 and TRBJ1-3; no reliable D call. V was trimmed by 5 bases and J by 1 base, leaving 12 bases between them. CDR3 size: 14 residues. Per germline, CDR1 DFQATT and CDR2 SNEGSKA (reference sequence). CDR3: CSACLSPSGNTIYF. For the CDR3, the DNA is TGCAGTGCTTGCTTATCCCCATCTGGAAACACCATATATTTT.

For this clonotype: Compared with germline, one end of the junction differs, possibly owing to a read error. This chain connects TRBV5-1 to TRBJ2-5; 13 bases map to TRBD2. This CDR3 is 16 amino acids long. Germline V gene data show CDR1 as SGHRS and CDR2 as YFSETQ. In nucleotides, the CDR3 is TGCGCCAGCAGCTTGGGACTAGCGGGGGGCCAAGAGACCCAGTGCTTC. Translation: CASSLGLAGGQETQCF.

In this sample, this clonotype turned up many times. This chain connects TRBV2 to TRBJ2-7; D is possibly TRBD2 (5 bases). This CDR3 is 14 amino acids long. Germline lookup yields CDR1 SNHLY and CDR2 FYNNEI. Trimming stripped 6 bases from V and 0 bases from J, with 12 bases between. In nucleotides, the CDR3 is TGTGCCAGCAGGGACTTGTTGAGCTCCTACGAGCAGTACTTC. This sequence encodes CASRDLLSSYEQYF. The variable domain in full, with the rest retrieved from reference TRBV2 and TRBJ2-7, is EPEVTQTPSHQVTQMGQEVILRCVPISNHLYFYWYRQILGQKVEFLVSFYNNEISEKSEIFDDQFSVERPDGSNFTLKIRSTKLEDSAMYFCASRDLLSSYEQYFGPGTRLTVT.

This clonotype was counted between two and nine times. V gene TRBV7-9 combines with J gene TRBJ2-3, with 8 bases fitting TRBD1. The J call is uncertain, as TRBJ1-1 better fits the DNA end. The CDR3 runs 13 residues. CDR1 is SEHNR, CDR2 FQNEAQ, per germline (reference sequence). CDR3 sequence reads: CASSFSGGANAFF. The CDR3 coding sequence is TGTGCCAGCAGCTTCTCAGGGGGCGCGAATGCTTTCTTT.

This clonotype was counted many times. The chain uses TRBV10-1 and TRBJ1-5; tentative D call: TRBD1 (6 bases). Germline-derived CDR1 and CDR2 are WNHNN and SYGVQD (reference sequence). The CDR3 length is 18 residues. Trimming pared 7 bases from V and 3 bases from J, leaving 25 bases between. DNA of the CDR3: TGCGCCAGCATACACGTTTTTATGTCGGACAGCCTCAATCAGCCCCAGCATTTT. Translating it yields CASIHVFMSDSLNQPQHF.